The TCR beta chain described here comes from a study of blood T cell repertoires in COVID-19 (dated by TCRdb to the early 2020s). In the study overall: The collaborator samples originated in the United States, Italy and Spain and spanned the acute and convalescent phases of COVID-19. Subjects who had been exposed to COVID-19, were actively infected with it, or had recovered from it provided the deeply sampled blood TCRbeta repertoires that made up the dataset. Nearly every sample came with metadata listing a de-identified subject ID, COVID-19 status, age in years and sex. Samples came from the ongoing ImmuneRACE study (first 160 participants) plus 1,254 subjects from 6 global collaborators. The prospective study material was composed of cDNA or gDNA derived from T cells, B-cell-depleted T cells, or PBMCs. A freely available public database, intended as a resource for researchers studying the immune response to SARS-CoV-2, is where the repertoires were released. HLA class I and class II types, where available, came from metadata supplied by the sample provider rather than from assay-based typing. Overall study outcomes, separate from this receptor: How much clinical and demographic metadata was included differed by source and by participant, and the metadata was provided uncurated.

Collaborating institutions collected whole blood in K2EDTA tubes following their own protocols. Collaborator samples were shipped for TCRbeta analysis as frozen whole blood, isolated PBMCs, or DNA extracted from either sample type. In regard to this clone: Its binding antigen is unknown. No base qualities exist here, and no much larger clone lies one base off it.

The immunoSEQ Assay, a bias-controlled multiplex PCR, was used to amplify TCRbeta CDR3 regions from genomic DNA. The authors' pipeline ran thus. The number of nucleated cells in each sample was estimated by amplification of reference gene primers within the assay. To quantify the absolute abundance of each unique TCRbeta CDR3 rearrangement, sequence reads were collapsed and filtered. Productive Simpson clonality was computed per sample as the square root of Simpson's diversity index over productive rearrangements. As stored in TCRdb, this immuneACCESS dataset retains in-frame rearrangements with V and J assigned. A fraction of the clones does not appear; measured against another copy, unresolved V genes explain less than half of the discrepancy, and the remainder lacks a known reason. From that table come the V and J calls and clone size; the DNA was used to work out D and trimming. Recorded for this sample are 40,000 or so clones; over 75% of them occurred a single time. Of the sample, 30% to 40% falls within the top ten clones.

From its cysteine to its phenylalanine, the CDR3 spans 14 amino acids. The kept DNA is CDR3 alone, 42 bases in frame from the first base. V sheds 0 bases and J sheds 2 bases, leaving 7 bases between their ends. The germline V gene gives CDR1 as KGHSH and CDR2 as LQKENI. In this chain, TRBV18 is recombined with TRBJ1-1, with no reliable assignment of the D segment. Material: peripheral blood. This clonotype originated in a man aged 40-50 years with active or convalescent COVID-19. Read as DNA, the sequence is TGTGCCAGCTCACCACCGGGCAGCAACACTGAAGCTTTCTTT. This translates into CASSPPGSNTEAFF.